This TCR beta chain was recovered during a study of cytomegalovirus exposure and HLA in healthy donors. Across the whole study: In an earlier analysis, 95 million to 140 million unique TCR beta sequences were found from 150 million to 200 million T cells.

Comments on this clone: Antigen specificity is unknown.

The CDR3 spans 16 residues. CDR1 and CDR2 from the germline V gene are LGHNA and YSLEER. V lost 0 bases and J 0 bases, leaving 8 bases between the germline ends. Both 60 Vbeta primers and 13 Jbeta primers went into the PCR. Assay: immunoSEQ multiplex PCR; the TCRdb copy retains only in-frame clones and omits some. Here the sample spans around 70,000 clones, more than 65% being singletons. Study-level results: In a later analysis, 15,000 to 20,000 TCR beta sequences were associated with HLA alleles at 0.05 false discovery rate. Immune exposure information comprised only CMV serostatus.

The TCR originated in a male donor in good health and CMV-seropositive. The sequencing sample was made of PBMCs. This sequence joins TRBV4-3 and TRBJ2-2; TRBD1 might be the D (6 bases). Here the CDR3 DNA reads TGCGCCAGCAGCCAAGATCAGGGGACGAACACCGGGGAGCTGTTTTTT. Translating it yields CASSQDQGTNTGELFF.